This is a list of T cell receptor beta chains from one sample in a study of T cells in Graves' hyperthyroidism and ophthalmopathy. TCRdb recomputed calls from the multiplex PCR reads with MiXCR, one row per CDR3 protein. The table shows around 600,000 distinct CDR3 sequences, with 11% to 15% occurring only once. Sequencing was done on a sample of blood. These receptors were obtained from a woman in her late teens or twenties with Graves' ophthalmopathy. Both conserved end residues are part of each CDR3. The D gene is left open where the match is weak. Expanded clones get a size class; other rows say once, few or many, or leave the size out.

CDR3: CASSKPGLAVFDEQFF; DNA: TGTGCCAGCAGCAAACCAGGACTAGCGGTATTCGATGAGCAGTTCTTC; J: TRBJ2-1; D: TRBD2; V: TRBV27; size: -
CDR3: CASSQVQDEQFF; DNA: TGTGCCAGCAGCCAAGTACAGGATGAGCAGTTCTTC; J: TRBJ2-1; D: -; V: TRBV4-1; size: few
CDR3: CATSPRVAGGHNEQFF; DNA: TGTGCCACCAGTCCCCGAGTAGCGGGAGGCCACAATGAGCAGTTCTTC; J: TRBJ2-1; D: TRBD2; V: TRBV24-1; size: many
CDR3: CASSLPRGGEQFF; DNA: TGTGCCAGCAGTTTACCACGGGGCGGTGAGCAGTTCTTC; J: TRBJ2-1; D: -; V: TRBV27; size: many
CDR3: CAISESKNNEQFF; DNA: TGTGCCATCAGTGAGTCGAAAAACAATGAGCAGTTCTTC; J: TRBJ2-1; D: -; V: TRBV10-3; size: many
CDR3: CASSFGGATSYEQYF; DNA: TGTGCCAGCAGCTTTGGGGGGGCGACCTCCTACGAGCAGTACTTC; J: TRBJ2-7; D: -; V: TRBV7-2; size: many
CDR3: CASSLEMPGATPEQFF; DNA: TGTGCCAGCAGCTTGGAAATGCCGGGAGCGACGCCCGAGCAGTTCTTC; J: TRBJ2-1; D: -; V: TRBV5-5; size: many
CDR3: CASSDLGTGGGELFF; DNA: TGTGCCAGCAGTGATTTAGGGACAGGGGGCGGGGAGCTGTTTTTT; J: TRBJ2-2; D: TRBD1; V: TRBV2; size: -
CDR3: CASSSRTSGGQGDEQFF; DNA: TGTGCCAGCAGCTCCAGGACTAGCGGGGGCCAAGGGGATGAGCAGTTCTTC; J: TRBJ2-1; D: TRBD2; V: TRBV9; size: -
CDR3: CASSRTSDASYEQYF; DNA: TGTGCCAGCAGCCGAACTAGCGACGCCTCCTACGAGCAGTACTTC; J: TRBJ2-7; D: TRBD2; V: TRBV28; size: -
CDR3: CASSLTRTSGRAHEQFF; DNA: TGTGCCAGCAGCTTAACAAGGACTAGCGGGAGGGCCCATGAGCAGTTCTTC; J: TRBJ2-1; D: TRBD2; V: TRBV7-8; size: many
CDR3: CSARAPREETQYF; DNA: TGCAGTGCTAGAGCCCCCCGGGAGGAGACCCAGTACTTC; J: TRBJ2-5; D: -; V: TRBV20-1; size: many
CDR3: CASSQVPGYSYEQYF; DNA: TGCGCCAGCAGCCAAGTACCCGGATACTCCTACGAGCAGTACTTC; J: TRBJ2-7; D: -; V: TRBV4-3; size: few
CDR3: CASSPVDSPLHF; DNA: TGTGCCAGCAGCCCCGTAGATTCACCCCTCCACTTT; J: TRBJ1-6; D: -; V: TRBV7-9; size: many
CDR3: CAISTHEIYNEQFF; DNA: TGTGCCATTTCGACACACGAAATATACAATGAGCAGTTCTTC; J: TRBJ2-1; D: -; V: TRBV6-1; size: many
CDR3: CASSFPTVGEQFF; DNA: TGTGCCAGCAGTTTCCCCACGGTGGGTGAGCAGTTCTTC; J: TRBJ2-1; D: -; V: TRBV27; size: -
CDR3: CSASRGTSVYNEQFF; DNA: TGCAGTGCTAGCCGGGGGACTAGCGTTTACAATGAGCAGTTCTTC; J: TRBJ2-1; D: TRBD2; V: TRBV20-1; size: many
CDR3: CASSSLGTSWGDTQYF; DNA: TGTGCCAGCAGTTCGCTAGGGACTAGCTGGGGTGATACGCAGTATTTT; J: TRBJ2-3; D: TRBD2; V: TRBV27; size: many
CDR3: CASRAGTGAGETQYF; DNA: TGTGCCAGCAGAGCCGGGACAGGGGCTGGGGAGACCCAGTACTTC; J: TRBJ2-5; D: TRBD1; V: TRBV7-9; size: -
CDR3: CASEPAGHRYGYTF; DNA: TGTGCCAGCGAACCCGCGGGACACCGCTATGGCTACACCTTC; J: TRBJ1-2; D: -; V: TRBV2; size: many
CDR3: CSARAGQGVNTGELFF; DNA: TGCAGTGCTAGAGCGGGACAGGGGGTAAACACCGGGGAGCTGTTTTTT; J: TRBJ2-2; D: TRBD1; V: TRBV20-1; size: many
CDR3: CSARGAGMGPQHF; DNA: TGCAGTGCTAGAGGGGCAGGCATGGGGCCCCAGCATTTT; J: TRBJ1-5; D: -; V: TRBV20-1; size: -
CDR3: CSALQGGSTDTQYF; DNA: TGCAGTGCGCTACAGGGGGGAAGTACAGATACGCAGTATTTT; J: TRBJ2-3; D: TRBD1; V: TRBV20-1; size: many
CDR3: CASSFFRREGRNEQFF; DNA: TGTGCCAGCAGTTTTTTTCGGCGGGAGGGCCGGAATGAGCAGTTCTTC; J: TRBJ2-1; D: TRBD2; V: TRBV27; size: many
CDR3: CASSLGTSGSNEQFF; DNA: TGTGCCAGCAGCTTAGGGACTAGCGGGAGCAATGAGCAGTTCTTC; J: TRBJ2-1; D: TRBD2; V: TRBV27; size: many
CDR3: CASSIPSHRTSSYNSPLHF; DNA: TGTGCCAGTAGTATCCCCTCACACAGGACGTCCTCCTATAATTCACCCCTCCACTTT; J: TRBJ1-6; D: -; V: TRBV19; size: few
CDR3: CASSELVDRPPRQTMRREQFF; DNA: TGCGCCAGCAGTGAGTTAGTGGACCGTCCCCCCCGCCAGACAATGAGAAGGGAGCAGTTCTTC; J: TRBJ2-1; D: -; V: TRBV10-2; size: few
CDR3: CASSRSGNIVGDTQYF; DNA: TGTGCCAGCAGCAGATCCGGGAACATAGTGGGAGATACGCAGTATTTT; J: TRBJ2-3; D: -; V: TRBV9; size: -
CDR3: CASSLEMDRYPLEAFF; DNA: TGTGCCAGCAGCTTAGAAATGGACAGATATCCTTTAGAAGCTTTCTTT; J: TRBJ1-1; D: -; V: TRBV7-9; size: many
CDR3: CASSRRGGYNEQFF; DNA: TGTGCCAGCAGTCGCAGGGGTGGCTACAATGAGCAGTTCTTC; J: TRBJ2-1; D: -; V: TRBV12-3/TRBV12-4; size: -
CDR3: CASSYGGGYQETQYF; DNA: TGTGCCAGCAGTTACGGAGGGGGGTACCAAGAGACCCAGTACTTC; J: TRBJ2-5; D: -; V: TRBV6-6; size: many
CDR3: CASTAGTSGSYEQFF; DNA: TGTGCCAGTACCGCCGGGACTAGCGGGAGCTATGAGCAGTTCTTC; J: TRBJ2-1; D: TRBD2; V: TRBV19; size: few
CDR3: CASSQEKFSYEQYF; DNA: TGTGCCAGCAGCCAAGAAAAGTTTTCCTACGAGCAGTACTTC; J: TRBJ2-7; D: -; V: TRBV4-2; size: -
CDR3: CASSYSTRSDTF; DNA: TGTGCCAGCAGTTACTCGACCCGGAGTGACACCTTC; J: TRBJ1-2; D: -; V: TRBV6-5; size: many
CDR3: CASRSTGEGVGEQYF; DNA: TGTGCCAGCAGATCTACAGGGGAAGGAGTCGGCGAGCAGTACTTC; J: TRBJ2-7; D: TRBD1; V: TRBV7-9; size: -
CDR3: CASSVEQGEGEKLFF; DNA: TGTGCCAGCAGTGTCGAACAGGGGGAGGGTGAAAAACTGTTTTTT; J: TRBJ1-4; D: TRBD1; V: TRBV28; size: many
CDR3: CASSLTGTGTYEQYF; DNA: TGTGCCAGCAGCTTGACCGGGACGGGGACCTACGAGCAGTACTTC; J: TRBJ2-7; D: -; V: TRBV5-5; size: many
CDR3: CASSLARRLAGDTQYF; DNA: TGTGCCAGCAGTTTAGCGCGGAGACTAGCGGGAGATACGCAGTATTTT; J: TRBJ2-3; D: TRBD2; V: TRBV12-3/TRBV12-4; size: few
CDR3: CASSIVGKSNQPQHF; DNA: TGTGCCAGTAGTATAGTGGGGAAGAGCAATCAGCCCCAGCATTTT; J: TRBJ1-5; D: -; V: TRBV19; size: -
CDR3: CASSQDPEDHYGYTF; DNA: TGTGCCAGCAGCCAAGACCCTGAAGATCACTATGGCTACACCTTC; J: TRBJ1-2; D: -; V: TRBV3-1; size: many
CDR3: CASSPGTTNYEQYF; DNA: TGTGCCAGCTCTCCCGGGACTACAAACTACGAGCAGTACTTC; J: TRBJ2-7; D: TRBD2; V: TRBV18; size: many
CDR3: CASSRREETEAFF; DNA: TGTGCCAGCAGTCGCAGGGAGGAAACTGAAGCTTTCTTT; J: TRBJ1-1; D: -; V: TRBV6-1; size: many
CDR3: CSARDTRSSTDTQYF; DNA: TGCAGTGCTAGAGACACTAGATCTAGCACAGATACGCAGTATTTT; J: TRBJ2-3; D: -; V: TRBV20-1; size: many
CDR3: CASSNRDIYNSPLHF; DNA: TGTGCCAGCAGCAACCGGGACATCTATAATTCACCCCTCCACTTT; J: TRBJ1-6; D: -; V: TRBV7-9; size: many
CDR3: CASSVIQGTGNTIYF; DNA: TGTGCCAGCAGTGTCATCCAGGGAACAGGAAACACCATATATTTT; J: TRBJ1-3; D: -; V: TRBV28; size: many
CDR3: CSASPALKGDEQYF; DNA: TGCAGTGCTAGTCCCGCCCTGAAAGGGGACGAGCAGTACTTC; J: TRBJ2-7; D: -; V: TRBV20-1; size: many